The 13 T cell receptor beta chains below all came from one sample that was sequenced in a study of blood T cell repertoires in COVID-19. The repertoire was sequenced with immunoSEQ multiplex PCR; TCRdb's copy has only in-frame clones and lacks some. Altogether approximately 120,000 clones are present, about 89% being singletons, with the ten largest covering approximately 19%. Material: peripheral blood. The receptors were sampled from a human donor with acute or convalescent COVID-19. The donor label of this sample is uncertain.

This chain links TRBV10-3 with TRBJ1-2; TRBD1 agrees at 8 bases. The CDR3 loop spans 17 amino acids. The V gene's germline CDR1 is ENHRY and CDR2 SYGVKD. V was pared by 5 bases and J by 3 bases, with 14 bases of the junction left unmatched. CDR3 loop: CAISPGQGTVGDYGYTF. CDR3 coding DNA: TGTGCCATCAGTCCAGGACAGGGAACCGTTGGGGACTATGGCTACACCTTC.

This chain links TRBV7-2 with TRBJ2-2; 7 bases agree with TRBD2. Trimming removed 2 bases from V and 2 bases from J; junction bases left unmatched: 5. The CDR3 runs to 16 residues. CDR1 and CDR2 (germline): SGHTA, FQGNSA. In nucleotides, the CDR3 is TGTGCCAGCAGCTTATACGGCGGGAGTAACACCGGGGAGCTGTTTTTT. It codes for CASSLYGGSNTGELFF.

This clone was recorded only once. This chain joins TRBV14 and TRBJ2-1; 10 nucleotides match TRBD1. Germline CDR1 and CDR2: SGHDN and FVKESK. Unmatched junction bases numbered 4, after V lost 5 bases and J lost 3 bases. This CDR3 has 15 residues. The CDR3 sequence: CASSARTGGYNEQFF. The CDR3 DNA follows: TGTGCCAGCAGCGCCCGGACAGGGGGCTACAATGAGCAGTTCTTC.

This rearrangement joins TRBV24-1 to TRBJ1-2; D not certain. The CDR3 extends over 13 amino acids. V was cut by 4 bases and J by 4 bases, with 9 bases left in between. The germline V gene encodes CDR1 KGHDR and CDR2 SFDVKD. CDR3 sequence (DNA): TGTGCCACCAGTGACCGCATGGCCTATGGCTACACCTTC. Protein: CATSDRMAYGYTF.

This chain connects TRBV4-2 to TRBJ2-1, with TRBD2 identical over 12 bases. The CDR3 is 17 residues long. V lost 4 bases and J lost 7; bases outside the gene matches: 11. From germline, CDR1 is LGHNA and CDR2 YNFKEQ. The chain's CDR3 is CASSPRWRLAGANEQFF. The CDR3 region has the DNA TGTGCCAGCAGCCCAAGGTGGAGACTAGCGGGAGCAAATGAGCAGTTCTTC.

V is TRBV28 and J is TRBJ1-2, with 7 bases identical to TRBD1. Germline CDR1 reads MDHEN; CDR2 reads SYDVKM. The CDR3 extends over 18 amino acids. The trim removed 6 bases at V and 4 bases at J, leaving 20 bases unmatched. Here the CDR3 reads CASSPSLYNPGQPYGYTF. CDR3 in DNA: TGTGCCAGCAGCCCCTCACTTTACAATCCGGGACAGCCCTATGGCTACACCTTC.

The chain couples TRBV4-2 to TRBJ2-5; 12 bases align to TRBD2. V dropped 4 bases and J dropped 4; count of bases not matched to a gene: 7. Germline assignment: CDR1 LGHNA and CDR2 YNFKEQ. This CDR3 spans 16 amino acids. The CDR3 region has the DNA TGTGCCAGCAGCCCGCGACTAGCGGGAGCACTAGAGACCCAGTACTTC. Encoded protein: CASSPRLAGALETQYF.

The rearrangement links TRBV4-3 to TRBJ2-3, with TRBD2 matching over 12 bases. With 4 bases clipped from V and 6 bases from J, the junction kept 11 bases outside the gene matches. The CDR3 is 17 amino acids. The germline gives CDR1 LGHNA, CDR2 YSLEER. The DNA for the CDR3 is TGCGCCAGCAGCCGATATCGACTAGCGGGAGAAGGGGATACGCAGTATTTT. Translating gives CASSRYRLAGEGDTQYF.

J is TRBJ2-2 and V is TRBV5-6; tentatively, D is TRBD2 (5 bases). Trimming stripped 6 bases from V and 6 bases from J, with 12 bases between. CDR1 and CDR2 (germline): SGHDT, YYEEEE. The CDR3 extends over 13 amino acids. CDR3 nucleotides: TGTGCCAGCACCGAGGGCCACCCCGGGGAGCTGTTTTTT. Amino acid sequence: CASTEGHPGELFF. Supplemented by reference TRBV5-6 and TRBJ2-2, the full variable domain reads DAGVTQSPTHLIKTRGQQVTLRCSPKSGHDTVSWYQQALGQGPQFIFQYYEEEERQRGNFPDRFSGHQFPNYSSELNVNALLLGDSALYLCASTEGHPGELFFGEGSRLTVL.

The V gene is TRBV6-6, the J gene TRBJ1-2, with 8 nucleotides matching TRBD1. The CDR3 contains 15 residues. The V and J ends lost 4 bases and 5 bases, in that order; junction bases with no gene match: 9. Germline CDR1 and CDR2: MNHNY and SVGAGI (reference sequence). CDR3 amino acids: CASSWSGQDPYGYTF. The CDR3 region has the DNA TGTGCCAGCAGTTGGTCGGGACAGGACCCTTATGGCTACACCTTC.

The chain uses TRBV6-5 and TRBJ1-1; D not resolved. CDR1 and CDR2 from the germline V gene are MNHEY and SVGAGI. The CDR3 has 13 amino acids. V was cut by 6 bases and J by 3 bases, with 11 bases left in between. DNA of the CDR3: TGTGCCAGCAGCCCCTTCGGGGACACTGAAGCTTTCTTT. Translating it yields CASSPFGDTEAFF.

The genes are TRBV2 and TRBJ1-1; 7 bases are shared with TRBD1. Per the germline V gene, CDR1 is SNHLY and CDR2 is FYNNEI. The V gene end was trimmed by 7 bases and the J gene end by 2 bases; junction bases not matched to a gene: 7. CDR3 size: 14 residues. The CDR3 nucleotides read TGTGCCAGCAAAGGGGACAGATCTAACACTGAAGCTTTCTTT. This encodes CASKGDRSNTEAFF.

V gene TRBV15 combines with J gene TRBJ2-7; tentatively, D is TRBD2 (5 bases). Germline-derived CDR1 and CDR2 are LNHNV and YYDKDF (reference sequence). The CDR3 loop spans 14 amino acids. Trimming cost V 4 bases and J 1 base, with 11 bases left between them. The CDR3 spells CATSIYRGSYEQYF. For the CDR3, the DNA is TGTGCCACCAGCATATACCGGGGTTCCTACGAGCAGTACTTC.